This T cell receptor beta chain was recovered during a study of shared clonotypes between healthy human individuals (dated by TCRdb to the early 2020s). Notes on the research overall: The cohort included a few men and two women between 18 and 49 years of age. Each donor's leukapheresis produced roughly between about 0.9 and 9.5 billion PBMCs. Per donor, three plates each were used for CD4 naive and CD4 memory, two for CD8 naive, and one for CD8 memory. Libraries were prepared and TCR repertoires were sequenced by different laboratories using diverse techniques, in order to increase sequencing depth and limit assay-specific biases. Blood TCR repertoires of five healthy adults were deeply sequenced to estimate repertoire size and the extent of clonotype sharing between individuals.

Looking up the germline V gene yields CDR1 SGHTA and CDR2 FQGTGA. V loses 6 bases at its end and J loses 4 bases; junction bases beyond the gene matches: 5. The CDR3 goes from the cysteine to the phenylalanine over 15 residues. Of the read, only the CDR3 DNA is kept; its 45 bases are in frame from base 1. Findings and caveats that apply to the study as a whole: About 5% of naive CD4, roughly 3.5% of naive CD8, about 2.5% of memory CD4, and about 0.4% of memory CD8 clonotypes were shared across several donors. Naive subsets generally had larger estimated clonotype richness than memory subsets. Higher generation probabilities were observed for clonotypes shared by all four sorted-subset donors than for non-shared clonotypes. The small number of donors limited the genetic and exposure-history diversity represented. Incomplete sequencing was indicated by rarefaction of sorted-subset datasets, despite the large sequencing depth. Sampling was restricted to blood, and TCR repertoires in tissue are likely to differ from TCR repertoires in blood. Based on pairwise subsampling, the degree of clonotype sharing among donors was expected to be affected by sequencing depth.

Concerning this clone itself: Its antigen is unknown. No base quality values were provided; no much bigger clone lies one nucleotide off.

Donors were healthy HIV-negative adults with no recently reported acute infections or vaccinations. All donors were Caucasian adults living in Nashville, Tennessee, USA. CD4+ T cells were enriched by magnetic negative selection, after which naive cells were positively selected on CD45RA and the negative fraction was taken as the memory subset. Blood was collected by leukapheresis, and PBMCs were isolated by Ficoll-Histopaque density gradient centrifugation and then cryopreserved in liquid nitrogen vapor phase. Analytical flow cytometry was used to check the purity and quantity of every magnetically sorted T cell population. From each sorted fraction, genomic DNA was isolated and quantified by UV absorbance on a Nanodrop 2000c. TCR CDR3 regions were amplified from genomic DNA by multiplex PCR using the deep immunoSEQ assay. Extracted genomic DNA from each cell subset was distributed evenly across all wells of several immunoSEQ 96-well plates, and each plate was treated as a replicate. Each replicate PCR for sorted subsets received around 0.2 ug genomic DNA, equal to about 29,000 T cell genomes. Purified libraries were quantified with a Qubit 3.0 fluorometer, sized on a Bioanalyzer 2100, and re-quantified with the KAPA Library Quantification kit. Every immunoSEQ 96-well plate was sequenced on a dedicated single-read 150-cycle Illumina NextSeq 550 flow cell. In the original analysis: The immunoSEQ output contained only junctional sequences without quality scores, so filtering could not match that applied to full-length reads. Sequences were annotated with PyIR, a Python wrapper for IgBLAST v1.9, and V/J genes and CDR3 were assigned using IMGT germline references. Reads were removed for weak V/J assignments (E-value above 1e-6), missing CDR3, stop codons, out-of-frame junctions, or ambiguous translated residues. V3J clonotypes were defined by identical inferred V gene, J gene, and CDR3 amino acid sequence. Percentage overlap between repertoires was computed as shared unique clonotypes divided by the size of the smaller repertoire. RTK rarefaction, the Chao1 estimator, and Recon v2.1 estimates of unobserved clonotypes were used to assess repertoire richness. Generation probabilities were computed with OLGA for all TCRbeta clonotypes obtained by the gDNA method from a few donors. TCRdb mirrors the immuneACCESS table, restricted to in-frame sequences. Some clones are absent from its copies; in checked studies, under half trace to an unresolved V gene, and the reason for the others is unknown. The D gene and trimming were derived from the DNA, and the V and J assignments and clone size from that table. In all, the sample holds approximately 2,000,000 clones, and roughly 90% of those were seen once. Of the sample, 0.3% to 0.45% falls within the top ten clones.

Sequencing was carried out using naive CD4+ T cells from PBMCs. Sample cell subset or site, as interpreted from the label and publication: CD45RA+ positively selected. The rearranged segments are TRBV7-3 and TRBJ2-5; the central 13 bases match TRBD2. This clonotype originated in a man aged 18 to 35 in good health. Some clones in this sample may be carry-over from other donors' samples. The CDR3 region: CASSWTSGSGETQYF. At the DNA level, the sequence is TGTGCCAGCAGTTGGACTAGCGGGAGCGGAGAGACCCAGTACTTC.